This entry features one TCR beta chain sequence. This sample is part of a study of blood T cell repertoires in COVID-19. On the study more broadly: Collection of acute and convalescent COVID-19 samples took place in the United States, Italy and Spain. Sources were T cells, B-cell-depleted T cells, or PBMCs; the material itself was cDNA or gDNA.

The CDR3 totals 14 residues. From germline, CDR1 is LGHDT and CDR2 YNNKEL (reference sequence). The V end was cut by 3 bases, the J end by 4 bases, with 13 bases between. As processed by the authors: The authors estimated nucleated cell counts from reference gene primer amplification. The assay was immunoSEQ multiplex PCR, and TCRdb's table has in-frame clones only and misses some. That table supplies the V and J calls and clone size; D and trimming were determined from the DNA. The repertoire consists of just over 150,000 clones, with approximately 91% occurring once and the leading ten covering about 2.5%.

The sequence derives from a woman in her 70s with acute or convalescent COVID-19. The chain is built from TRBV3-1 (or the pseudogene TRBV3-2) and TRBJ2-7, with D perhaps TRBD1 (5 bases). Sequenced input: peripheral blood. The CDR3 here is CASSQGQGLYEQYF. CDR3 in DNA: TGTGCCAGCAGCCAGGGGCAGGGATTATACGAGCAGTACTTC.